The rows below give T cell receptor beta chains drawn from one sample of a study of tumor and adjacent non-tumor tissue in lung cancer. TCRdb re-derived calls from the multiplex PCR reads in MiXCR, one entry per CDR3 protein. The table lists 80,000 to 100,000 distinct CDR3 sequences, 80% of them singletons. The sequencing sample was made of distant non-tumor lung tissue. The receptors stem from a man in his fifties or sixties with small cell lung cancer. CDR3s include the opening cysteine and the closing phenylalanine or tryptophan. D genes are given only for firm matches. The size field is filled for only some rows; it gives once, few, many or a size class.

V gene	clone size	D gene	J gene	CDR3 protein	CDR3 DNA
TRBV4-2	.	TRBD1	TRBJ2-4	CASSPRGTGGRAKNNQCF	TGTGCCAGCAGCCCCCGTGGGACAGGGGGGCGAGCCAAAAACAATCAGTGCTTC
TRBV12-3/TRBV12-4	many	.	TRBJ2-5	CASSRYVEETQYF	TGTGCCAGCAGTCGATATGTGGAGGAGACCCAGTACTTC
TRBV12-3/TRBV12-4	.	TRBD2	TRBJ2-5	CVSSLSGDKETQYF	TGTGTCAGCAGTCTTAGCGGGGACAAAGAGACCCAGTACTTC
TRBV11-1	.	.	TRBJ1-1	CASSLGHRMNCVAFF	TGTGCCAGCAGCTTAGGGCACCGCATGAACTGTGTAGCTTTCTTT
TRBV20-1	.	TRBD2	TRBJ2-1	CSVVGTSGSDEQIF	TGCAGCGTTGTTGGGACTAGCGGGAGTGATGAGCAGATCTTC
TRBV7-9	.	.	TRBJ2-7	CTSSLAYEQYF	TGTACCAGCAGCTTAGCTTACGAGCAGTATTTC
TRBV11-2	.	.	TRBJ2-3	CASSMGPAVGVPDMQYF	TGTGCCAGCAGCATGGGCCCGGCGGTAGGGGTTCCAGATATGCAGTATTTT
TRBV11-2	.	TRBD2	TRBJ2-1	CASSLGVAGGYHYSEQFF	TGTGCTAGCAGCTTAGGAGTAGCGGGAGGCTACCACTACAGTGAGCAGTTCTTC
TRBV4-2	.	.	TRBJ1-5	CASSPRDNSSQPQHF	TGTGCCAGCAGCCCCCGGGACAACAGCAGTCAGCCCCAGCACTTT
TRBV11-2	.	.	TRBJ2-2	CTSSLESAGELFF	TGCACCAGCAGCTTAGAGTCGGCCGGGGAGCTGTTTTTC
TRBV6-1	.	TRBD2	TRBJ2-7	CANSETSGSYDLYF	TGTGCCAACAGTGAGACTAGCGGGAGTTACGACCTGTACTTC
TRBV5-1	few	TRBD1	TRBJ2-2	CASTLTGVGTGELSF	TGCGCCAGCACCCTGACAGGGGTCGGTACCGGGGAGCTGTCTTTT
TRBV29-1	.	.	TRBJ2-1	CSVERESNNEQFF	TGCAGCGTTGAACGTGAATCCAACAATGAGCAGTTCTTC
TRBV7-9	few	.	TRBJ2-2	CASSFSPNTGELFF	TGTGCCAGCAGCTTTTCACCGAACACCGGGGAGCTGTTTTTT
TRBV6-1	.	.	TRBJ1-2	CATSGYILTGALYDYTF	TGTGCCACCAGTGGGTATATCTTGACAGGAGCACTCTATGACTACACCTTC
TRBV6-5	.	.	TRBJ2-7	CASSHGYGWGYEQYF	TGTGCCAGCAGTCACGGGTACGGTTGGGGGTACGAGCAGTATTTC